This T cell receptor (beta chain) originates from a study of blood T cells in healthy people across ages. Study conclusions and caveats: In the absence of known donor CMV status, changes in expanded clonotypes were possibly confounded. The lack of PBMC sorting stopped any conclusive naive versus antigen-experienced comparison. Older age went with lower TCR beta diversity per million T cells, in a roughly linear way.

Sample-barcoded 5' priming and a J-beta primer mix drove a second PCR of about 7 to 12 cycles. A single record per CDR3 protein comes from TCRdb applying MiXCR to the 5' RACE reads. This sample yields fewer than 1 million distinct CDR3 sequences, of which under 45% are seen a single time; around 18% belongs to the top ten. Remarks on this clonotype: Its target is not known.

This CDR3 is 16 amino acids long. Germline V gives CDR1 ENHRY, CDR2 SYGVKD. After removal of 2 bases from V and 0 bases from J, the junction contained 3 bases not matched to a gene. Donors ranged from about 6 to 95 years old and were healthy Caucasians in Russia. The TCR comes from a man between 60 and 75 years old in good health. V gene TRBV10-3 combines with J gene TRBJ2-3, with 9 bases lining up with TRBD1. The sample comprised blood. DNA for the CDR3: TGTGCCATCAGTGAGGACAGGGGGTATAGCACAGATACGCAGTATTTT. This codes for CAISEDRGYSTDTQYF.